Described below is a single TCR beta chain sequence and its context. The target antigen is unknown. This sample was taken from a study of cytomegalovirus exposure and HLA in healthy donors. Findings and limits, study-wide: Whilst most TCR sequences proved rare, a subset of public TCRs occurred across many donors.

The repertoire was sequenced with immunoSEQ multiplex PCR; TCRdb's copy has only in-frame clones and lacks some. The sample lists under 140,000 clones, roughly 89% occurring once. Germline assignment: CDR1 SEHNR and CDR2 FQNEAQ (reference sequence). There are 13 residues in the CDR3. J gave up 4 bases and V 9 bases, and 7 bases lay outside the gene matches. J is TRBJ2-7 and V is TRBV7-9, with 9 bases identical to TRBD2. The specimen was PBMCs. The origin of this receptor is a young woman in good health and CMV-seronegative. CDR3 region: CASAPSGTYEQYF. CDR3 coding DNA: TGTGCCAGTGCCCCTAGCGGGACATACGAGCAGTACTTC.